The 22 T cell receptor beta chains presented below share a single source sample, sequenced in a study of blood T cell repertoires in COVID-19. The repertoire was sequenced with immunoSEQ multiplex PCR; TCRdb's copy has only in-frame clones and lacks some. The profile shows approximately 250,000 clones, roughly 81% of them singletons. Input material: peripheral blood. These receptors were taken from a man aged 35-49 years with acute or convalescent COVID-19.

The chain couples TRBV4-1 to TRBJ1-1, with D possibly being TRBD1 (5 bases). Germline V gene sequence: CDR1 MGHRA, CDR2 YSYEKL. V lost 4 bases to trimming and J lost 11 bases, with 17 bases between them. CDR3 size: 13 residues. The CDR3 protein is CASSLRTGQSAFF. The CDR3 DNA is TGCGCCAGCAGCCTCAGAACAGGTCAATCCGCTTTCTTT.

The V call is TRBV5-4, the J call TRBJ1-2; the D gene is possibly TRBD1 (5 bases). V was pared by 5 bases and J by 4 bases, with 18 bases between. The CDR3 is 15 residues long. In germline, CDR1 is SGHNT, CDR2 YYREEE (reference sequence). DNA for the CDR3: TGTGCCAGCAGTCCCGAGAAGGGGCCTACCTATGGCTACACCTTC. This translates into CASSPEKGPTYGYTF. Full variable domain (rest looked up from reference TRBV5-4 and TRBJ1-2): ETGVTQSPTHLIKTRGQQVTLRCSSQSGHNTVSWYQQALGQGPQFIFQYYREEENGRGNFPPRFSGLQFPNYSSELNVNALELDDSALYLCASSPEKGPTYGYTFGSGTRLTVV.

A few counts support this clone. The gene calls are TRBV30 and TRBJ1-2; 10 bases map to TRBD1. CDR1 and CDR2 from the germline V gene are GTSNPN and SVGIG (reference sequence). There are 17 residues in the CDR3. Losses at the gene ends were 1 base for V and 7 bases for J; bases not matched to a gene: 15. CDR3 sequence: CAWSGRGPGQGFLGYTF. CDR3 in DNA: TGTGCCTGGAGTGGGAGAGGTCCGGGACAGGGGTTTCTTGGCTACACCTTC.

The V gene is TRBV2, the J gene TRBJ2-7; D unclear. The length of the CDR3 is 15 residues. From germline, CDR1 is SNHLY and CDR2 FYNNEI. The V end lost 7 bases, the J end lost 2 bases, and 18 bases lay between the germline ends. CDR3 amino acids: CASISGPVPPYEQYF. DNA for the CDR3: TGTGCCAGCATATCAGGCCCGGTACCTCCCTACGAGCAGTACTTC.

The chain has TRBV7-9 and TRBJ1-1; weak D call: TRBD1 (6 bases). CDR3 length: 18 amino acids. Trimming stripped 5 bases from V and 1 base from J, with 23 bases between. Germline CDR1 reads SEHNR; CDR2 reads FQNEAQ (reference sequence). CDR3 sequence: CASSPLPGELGGNTEAFF. CDR3 DNA: TGTGCCAGCAGCCCCCTCCCAGGGGAGTTAGGTGGGAACACTGAAGCTTTCTTT.

The chain couples TRBV27 to TRBJ2-3; perhaps TRBD2 as D (6 bases). The CDR3 contains 15 residues. V was shortened by 0 bases and J by 2 bases, with 9 bases between the two germline ends. CDR1 is MNHEY and CDR2 is SMNVEV in the germline V gene (reference sequence). CDR3 DNA sequence: TGTGCCAGCAGTTTATCTAGCGGACCCACAGATACGCAGTATTTT. This codes for CASSLSSGPTDTQYF.

This chain links TRBV30 with TRBJ1-1; weak D call: TRBD1 (6 bases). The V end lost 7 bases, the J end lost 2 bases, and 8 bases lay between the germline ends. The germline V gene has CDR1 GTSNPN and CDR2 SVGIG (reference sequence). The length of the CDR3 is 11 residues. The CDR3 loop reads CALTGNTEAFF. Here the CDR3 DNA reads TGTGCCTTGACAGGAAACACTGAAGCTTTCTTT.

The chain couples TRBV18 to TRBJ1-1, with D uncertain. CDR3 length equals 14 residues. Trimming took 1 base from V and 1 from J, leaving 7 bases between them. CDR1 is KGHSH, CDR2 LQKENI, per germline. CDR3 sequence: CASSPRPGNTEAFF. The CDR3 region has the DNA TGTGCCAGCTCACCACGTCCAGGGAACACTGAAGCTTTCTTT.

The chain employs TRBV5-1 and TRBJ2-7; 7 nucleotides align to TRBD1. V trimming: 5 bases; J trimming: 0 bases; junction bases outside the gene matches: 5. The CDR3 length is 14 residues. CDR1 and CDR2 (germline): SGHRS, YFSETQ. CDR3 nucleotides: TGCGCCAGCAGACCAGGGGGAAACTCCTACGAGCAGTACTTC. This encodes CASRPGGNSYEQYF.

CDR3 sequence reads: CASSTGLARETQYF. DNA for the CDR3: TGTGCCAGTAGTACGGGACTAGCTAGGGAGACCCAGTACTTC. The chain has TRBV19 and TRBJ2-5, with 9 bases identical to TRBD2. The CDR3 runs to 14 residues. Per the germline V gene, CDR1 is LNHDA and CDR2 is SQIVND (reference sequence). The J segment lost 5 bases and the V segment lost 4 bases, leaving 5 bases of the junction unmatched.

The chain links TRBV2 to TRBJ1-1; D remains ambiguous. V gave up 6 bases and J gave up 2 bases, with 10 bases separating them. CDR3 length: 13 amino acids. The V gene's germline CDR1 is SNHLY and CDR2 FYNNEI. This chain's CDR3 is CASREEGNTEAFF. CDR3 DNA: TGTGCCAGCAGGGAGGAGGGAAACACTGAAGCTTTCTTT.

This chain joins TRBV30 and TRBJ2-2; tentatively, D is TRBD2 (5 bases). The germline V gene encodes CDR1 GTSNPN and CDR2 SVGIG (reference sequence). Trimming left V 1 base short and J 5 bases short, with 8 bases between. The CDR3 consists of 13 residues. The chain's CDR3 is CAWSASMTGELFF. In DNA, the CDR3 is TGTGCCTGGAGTGCTAGCATGACCGGGGAGCTGTTTTTT.

Written as DNA, the CDR3 is TGTGCCAGCAGCGTAGAAGGCCGGGCTAATGAAAAACTGTTTTTT. Its protein is CASSVEGRANEKLFF. The rearrangement links TRBV9 to TRBJ1-4; D gene uncertain. V gave up 0 bases and J gave up 3 bases, with 9 bases separating them. Germline V CDR1 and CDR2: SGDLS, YYNGEE. CDR3 size: 15 residues.

The chain uses TRBV7-2 and TRBJ2-1, with TRBD2 as a possible D gene (5 bases). Germline CDR1 reads SGHTA; CDR2 reads FQGNSA. The CDR3 length is 17 residues. Trimming pared 5 bases from V and 1 base from J, leaving 18 bases between. The CDR3, as DNA: TGTGCCAGCAGCCATGCCTTCGCGGCGGGTTCCTACAATGAGCAGTTCTTC. Its protein product is CASSHAFAAGSYNEQFF.

This sequence joins TRBV6-2 or TRBV6-3 and TRBJ1-3; no definite D call. CDR3 length: 18 residues. Germline-derived CDR1 and CDR2 are MNHEY and SVGEGT. The V and J ends lost 6 bases and 4 bases respectively, with 25 bases between them. The CDR3 sequence is CASSPTGSSRSSGNTIYF. DNA for the CDR3: TGTGCCAGCAGCCCGACCGGGAGTTCACGATCCTCCGGAAACACCATATATTTT.

This clone was counted a few times. This chain connects TRBV5-4 to TRBJ1-2; D gene unclear. Trimming removed 4 bases at V and 6 bases at J, with 19 bases between. Looked up from germline, CDR1 is SGHNT and CDR2 is YYREEE (reference sequence). There are 15 residues in the CDR3. The CDR3, as DNA: TGTGCCAGCAGCCCCAGCACGTTCGGGGAGGATGGCTACACCTTC. The encoded protein is CASSPSTFGEDGYTF.

The chain recombines TRBV5-3 with TRBJ2-5; 15 positions agree with TRBD2. TRBV5-3 has ORF status, its function being uncertain. The ends lost 7 bases at V and 4 bases at J; junction bases unmatched: 8. The CDR3 sequence is 16 residues long. CDR3 protein: CARSRTSGGAPETQYF. CDR3 nucleotides: TGTGCCAGATCTCGGACTAGCGGGGGGGCGCCAGAGACCCAGTACTTC.

This clone appeared a few times. The rearrangement uses TRBV9 and TRBJ2-7; 9 nucleotides match TRBD1. The junction had 11 bases not matched to a gene; V was cut back by 4 bases and J by 6 bases. The CDR3 runs to 15 residues. Germline V gene lookup returns CDR1 SGDLS and CDR2 YYNGEE. The CDR3 coding sequence is TGTGCCAGCAGCCTTCATCCGGGACAGGGTGTCGAGCAGTACTTC. It is translated as CASSLHPGQGVEQYF.

This clone was seen more than once but under ten times. The chain uses TRBV5-4 and TRBJ2-1; D might be TRBD1 (6 bases). Germline assignment: CDR1 SGHNT and CDR2 YYREEE (reference sequence). Trimming took off 4 bases at V and 4 bases at J, with 9 bases between the two ends. The CDR3 consists of 13 residues. CDR3 coding DNA: TGTGCCAGCAGCCCGACAGGATACAATGAGCAGTTCTTC. The encoded protein is CASSPTGYNEQFF.

The rearrangement joins TRBV27 to TRBJ1-3, with TRBD1 matching 9 bases. With 4 bases clipped from V and 0 bases from J, the junction kept 13 bases outside the gene matches. This CDR3 spans 19 amino acids. Germline assignment: CDR1 MNHEY and CDR2 SMNVEV (reference sequence). The CDR3 here is CASSYQIPGQGLSGNTIYF. In DNA form, the CDR3 reads TGTGCCAGCAGTTACCAGATCCCGGGACAGGGACTCTCTGGAAACACCATATATTTT.

This CDR3 reads CATSTSGVGDTQYF. Written as DNA, the CDR3 is TGTGCCACCAGTACATCGGGGGTAGGGGATACGCAGTATTTT. The chain combines TRBV24-1 with TRBJ2-3; D possibly corresponds to TRBD2 (6 bases). The CDR3 runs 14 residues. Germline CDR1 and CDR2: KGHDR and SFDVKD. V dropped 6 bases and J dropped 6 bases, with 15 bases sitting between them.

In DNA, the CDR3 is TGTGCCAGCAGAAGGTTGGAACCCAGAGCGGACACTGAAGCTTTCTTT. This sequence encodes CASRRLEPRADTEAFF. The chain has TRBV27 and TRBJ1-1; D remains unclear. Per germline, CDR1 MNHEY and CDR2 SMNVEV (reference sequence). This CDR3 is built from 16 residues. V gave up 6 bases and J gave up 3 bases, with 20 bases separating them.